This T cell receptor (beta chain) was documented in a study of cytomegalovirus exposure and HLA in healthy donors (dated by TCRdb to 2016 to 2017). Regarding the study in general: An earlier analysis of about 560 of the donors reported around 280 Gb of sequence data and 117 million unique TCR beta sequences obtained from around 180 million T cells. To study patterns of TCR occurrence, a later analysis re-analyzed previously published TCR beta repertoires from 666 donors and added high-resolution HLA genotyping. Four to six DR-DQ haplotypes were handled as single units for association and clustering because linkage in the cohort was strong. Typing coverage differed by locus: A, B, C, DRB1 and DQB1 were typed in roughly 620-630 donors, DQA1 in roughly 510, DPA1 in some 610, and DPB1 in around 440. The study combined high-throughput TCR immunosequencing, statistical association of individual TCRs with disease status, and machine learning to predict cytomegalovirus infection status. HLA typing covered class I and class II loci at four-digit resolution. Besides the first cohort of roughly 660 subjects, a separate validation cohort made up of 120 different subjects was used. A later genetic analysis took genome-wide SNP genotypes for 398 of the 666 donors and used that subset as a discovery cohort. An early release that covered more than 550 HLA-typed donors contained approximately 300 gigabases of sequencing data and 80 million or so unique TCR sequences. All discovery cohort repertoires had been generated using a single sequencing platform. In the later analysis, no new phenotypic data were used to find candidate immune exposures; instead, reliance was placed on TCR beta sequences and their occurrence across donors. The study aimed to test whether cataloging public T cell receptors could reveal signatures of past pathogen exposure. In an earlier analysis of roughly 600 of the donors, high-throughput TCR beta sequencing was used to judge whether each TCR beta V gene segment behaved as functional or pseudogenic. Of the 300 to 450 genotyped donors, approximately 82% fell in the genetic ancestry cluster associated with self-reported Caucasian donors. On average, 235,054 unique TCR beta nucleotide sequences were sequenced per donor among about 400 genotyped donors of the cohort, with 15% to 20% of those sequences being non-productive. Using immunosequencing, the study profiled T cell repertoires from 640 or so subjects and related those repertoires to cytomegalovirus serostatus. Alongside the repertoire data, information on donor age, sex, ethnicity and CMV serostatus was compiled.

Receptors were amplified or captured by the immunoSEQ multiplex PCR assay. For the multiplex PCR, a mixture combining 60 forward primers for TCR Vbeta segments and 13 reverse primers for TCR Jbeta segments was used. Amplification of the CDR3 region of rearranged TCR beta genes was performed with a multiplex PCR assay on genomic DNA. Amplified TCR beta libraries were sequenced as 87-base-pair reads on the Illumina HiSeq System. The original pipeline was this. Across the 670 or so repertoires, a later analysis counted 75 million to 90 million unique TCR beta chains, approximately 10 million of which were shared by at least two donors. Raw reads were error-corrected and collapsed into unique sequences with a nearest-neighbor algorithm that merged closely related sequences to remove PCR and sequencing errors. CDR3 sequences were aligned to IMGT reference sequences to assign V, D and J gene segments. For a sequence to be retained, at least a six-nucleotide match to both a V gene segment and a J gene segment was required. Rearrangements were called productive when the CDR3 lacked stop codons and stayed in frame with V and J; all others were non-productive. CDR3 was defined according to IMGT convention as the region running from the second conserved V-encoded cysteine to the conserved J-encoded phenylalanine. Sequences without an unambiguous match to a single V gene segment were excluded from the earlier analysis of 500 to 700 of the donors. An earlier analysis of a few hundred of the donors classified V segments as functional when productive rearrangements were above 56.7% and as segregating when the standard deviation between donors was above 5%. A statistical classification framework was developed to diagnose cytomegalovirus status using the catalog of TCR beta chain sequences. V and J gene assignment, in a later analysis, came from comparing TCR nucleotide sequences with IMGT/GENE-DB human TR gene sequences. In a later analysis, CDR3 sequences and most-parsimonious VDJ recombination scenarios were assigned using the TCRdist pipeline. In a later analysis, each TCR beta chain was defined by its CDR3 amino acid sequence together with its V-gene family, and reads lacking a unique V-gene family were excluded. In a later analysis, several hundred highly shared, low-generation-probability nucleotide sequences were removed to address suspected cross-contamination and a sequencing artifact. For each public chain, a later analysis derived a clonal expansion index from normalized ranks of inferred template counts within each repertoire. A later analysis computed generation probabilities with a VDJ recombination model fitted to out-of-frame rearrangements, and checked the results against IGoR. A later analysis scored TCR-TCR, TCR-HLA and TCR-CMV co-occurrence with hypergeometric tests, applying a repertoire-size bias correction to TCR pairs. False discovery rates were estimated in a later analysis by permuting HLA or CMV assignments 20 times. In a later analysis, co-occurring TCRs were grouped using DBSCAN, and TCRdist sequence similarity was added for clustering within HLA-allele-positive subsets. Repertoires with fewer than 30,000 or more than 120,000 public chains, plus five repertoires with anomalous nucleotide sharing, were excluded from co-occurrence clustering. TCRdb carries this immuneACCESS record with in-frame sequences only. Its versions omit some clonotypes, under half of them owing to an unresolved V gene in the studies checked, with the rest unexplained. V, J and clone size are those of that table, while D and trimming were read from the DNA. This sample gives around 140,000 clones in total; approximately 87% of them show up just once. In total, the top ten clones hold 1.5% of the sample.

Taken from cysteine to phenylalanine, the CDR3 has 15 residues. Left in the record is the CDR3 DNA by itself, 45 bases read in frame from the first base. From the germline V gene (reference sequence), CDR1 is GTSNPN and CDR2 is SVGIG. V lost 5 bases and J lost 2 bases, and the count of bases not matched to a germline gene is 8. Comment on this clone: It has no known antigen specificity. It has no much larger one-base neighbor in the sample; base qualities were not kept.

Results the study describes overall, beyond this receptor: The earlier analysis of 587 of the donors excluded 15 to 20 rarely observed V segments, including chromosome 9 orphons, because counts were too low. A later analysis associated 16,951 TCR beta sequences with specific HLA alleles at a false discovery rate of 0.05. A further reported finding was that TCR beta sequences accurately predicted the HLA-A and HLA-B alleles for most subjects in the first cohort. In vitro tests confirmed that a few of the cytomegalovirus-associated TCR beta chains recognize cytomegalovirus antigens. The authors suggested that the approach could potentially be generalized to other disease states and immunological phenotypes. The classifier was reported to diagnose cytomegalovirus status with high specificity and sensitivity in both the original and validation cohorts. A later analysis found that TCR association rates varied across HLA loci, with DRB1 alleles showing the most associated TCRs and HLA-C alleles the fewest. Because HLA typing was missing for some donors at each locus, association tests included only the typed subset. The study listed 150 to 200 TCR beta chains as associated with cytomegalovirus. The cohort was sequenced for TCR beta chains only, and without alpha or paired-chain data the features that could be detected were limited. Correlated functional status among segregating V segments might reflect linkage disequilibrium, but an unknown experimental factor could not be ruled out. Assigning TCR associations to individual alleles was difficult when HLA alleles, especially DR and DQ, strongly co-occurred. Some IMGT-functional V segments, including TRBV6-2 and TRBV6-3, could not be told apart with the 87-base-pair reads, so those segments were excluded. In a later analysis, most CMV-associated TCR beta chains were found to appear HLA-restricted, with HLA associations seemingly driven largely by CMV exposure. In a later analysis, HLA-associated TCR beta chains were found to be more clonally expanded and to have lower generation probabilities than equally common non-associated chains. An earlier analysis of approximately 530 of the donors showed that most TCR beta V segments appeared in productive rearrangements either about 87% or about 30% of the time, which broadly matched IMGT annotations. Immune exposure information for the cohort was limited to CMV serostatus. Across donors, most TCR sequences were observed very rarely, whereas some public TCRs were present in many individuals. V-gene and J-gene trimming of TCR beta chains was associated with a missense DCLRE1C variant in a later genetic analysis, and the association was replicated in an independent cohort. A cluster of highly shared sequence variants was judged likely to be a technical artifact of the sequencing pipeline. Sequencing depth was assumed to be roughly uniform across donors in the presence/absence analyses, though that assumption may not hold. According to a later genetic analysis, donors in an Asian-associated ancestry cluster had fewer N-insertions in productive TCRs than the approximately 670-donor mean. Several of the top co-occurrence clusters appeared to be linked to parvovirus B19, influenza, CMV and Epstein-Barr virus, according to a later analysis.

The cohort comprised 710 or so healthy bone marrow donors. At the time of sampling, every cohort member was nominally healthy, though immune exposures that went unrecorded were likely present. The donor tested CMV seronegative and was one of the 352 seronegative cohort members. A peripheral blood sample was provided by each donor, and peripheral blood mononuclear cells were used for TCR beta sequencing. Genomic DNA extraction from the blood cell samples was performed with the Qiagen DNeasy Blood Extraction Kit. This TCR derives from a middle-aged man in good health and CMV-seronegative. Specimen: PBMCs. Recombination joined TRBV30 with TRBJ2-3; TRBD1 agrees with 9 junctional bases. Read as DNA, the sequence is TGTGCCTGGGCAGAGACAGGGGGTCCCACAGATACGCAGTATTTT. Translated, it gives CAWAETGGPTDTQYF.